This T cell receptor beta chain was captured in a study of shared clonotypes between healthy human individuals (dated by TCRdb to the early 2020s). Regarding the research as a whole: The cohort included three men and a couple of women between 18 and 49 years of age. For each donor, CD4 naive and CD4 memory were each given three plates, CD8 naive was given two plates, and CD8 memory was given one plate. The study deeply sequenced blood TCR repertoires of about 5 healthy adults to estimate repertoire size and the extent of clonotype sharing between individuals. To increase sequencing depth and limit assay-specific biases, different laboratories used diverse techniques to prepare libraries and sequence TCR repertoires. Between about 0.8 and 9.5 billion PBMCs per donor were obtained by leukapheresis.

The donors were healthy, HIV-negative adults with no recently reported acute infections or vaccinations. Only Caucasian adults living in Nashville, Tennessee, USA were represented among the donors. CD4+ T cells were enriched by magnetic negative selection, after which naive cells were positively selected on CD45RA and the negative fraction was taken as the memory subset. After blood collection by leukapheresis, PBMCs were isolated using Ficoll-Histopaque density gradient centrifugation and then cryopreserved in the vapor phase of liquid nitrogen. Analytical flow cytometry was used to check the purity and quantity of each magnetically sorted T cell population. From each sorted fraction, genomic DNA was isolated and quantified by UV absorbance on a Nanodrop 2000c. Findings and caveats that apply to the study as a whole: Across a handful of donors, around 5% of naive CD4, around 3.5% of naive CD8, under 2.5% of memory CD4, and 0.4% to 0.45% of memory CD8 clonotypes were shared. Pairwise subsampling led to the expectation that sequencing depth would affect the degree of clonotype sharing among donors. Even with the large sequencing depth, rarefaction of the sorted-subset datasets indicated that sequencing was incomplete. Clonotypes shared by all four sorted-subset donors showed higher generation probabilities than non-shared clonotypes. The small number of donors limited the genetic and exposure-history diversity represented. Naive subsets generally had larger estimated clonotype richness than memory subsets. Sampling was restricted to blood, and TCR repertoires in tissues likely differ from the TCR repertoires found in blood.

With respect to this clone: It lacks a known antigen. No base qualities exist here, and no much larger clone lies one base off it.

TCR CDR3 regions were amplified from genomic DNA by multiplex PCR using the deep immunoSEQ assay. For each cell subset, the extracted genomic DNA was distributed evenly across all wells of several immunoSEQ 96-well plates, and each plate served as one replicate. Each replicate PCR for sorted subsets received roughly 200 ng genomic DNA, equal to roughly 30,000 T cell genomes. The purified libraries were quantified using a Qubit 3.0 fluorometer, sized with a Bioanalyzer 2100, and then quantified again using the KAPA Library Quantification kit. Every immunoSEQ 96-well plate was sequenced on a dedicated single-read 150-cycle Illumina NextSeq 550 flow cell. The original pipeline was this. Because the immunoSEQ output held only junctional sequences and lacked quality scores, the filtering could not match the filtering applied to full-length reads. To assign V/J genes and CDR3, sequences were annotated against IMGT germline references using PyIR, a Python wrapper for IgBLAST v1.9. Reads with weak V/J assignments (E-value above 1e-6), missing CDR3, stop codons, out-of-frame junctions, or ambiguous translated residues were removed. A V3J clonotype was defined by an identical inferred V gene, J gene, and CDR3 amino acid sequence. Percentage overlap between repertoires was computed as shared unique clonotypes divided by the size of the smaller repertoire. Three approaches were used to assess repertoire richness: RTK rarefaction, the Chao1 estimator, and Recon v2.1 estimates of unobserved clonotypes. For all TCRbeta clonotypes obtained by the gDNA method from a handful of donors, generation probabilities were computed with OLGA. Entries here come from immuneACCESS through TCRdb and include only in-frame sequences with V and J called. Some clones fail to appear in such tables; in the studies checked, an unresolved V gene covers under half of the shortfall, and the cause of the remainder is unknown. That table supplies the V and J calls and clone size; D and trimming were determined from the DNA. This sample gives 2 million to 3 million clones in total; just over 90% of them show up just once. The ten largest make up around 0.15% of the sample.

Sequenced material: naive CD4+ T cells sorted from blood. The cell subset or site label here, explained by the study, means: CD45RA+ positively selected. This receptor was taken from a man between 18 and 35 years old in good health.

For the CDR3, the sequence is CASSPGWTGMNSPLHF. The DNA sequence is as follows: TGCGCCAGCAGCCCGGGGTGGACCGGTATGAATTCACCCCTCCACTTT. The chain joins TRBV5-1 to TRBJ1-6; the D gene remains uncertain. CDR1 SGHRS and CDR2 YFSETQ were looked up in the germline V gene. A distance of 18 bases separates the germline ends of V and J, which lose 4 bases and 7 bases respectively. The CDR3 runs 16 amino acids, cysteine and phenylalanine included. CDR3 DNA only is kept here, 48 bases in frame from base 1.